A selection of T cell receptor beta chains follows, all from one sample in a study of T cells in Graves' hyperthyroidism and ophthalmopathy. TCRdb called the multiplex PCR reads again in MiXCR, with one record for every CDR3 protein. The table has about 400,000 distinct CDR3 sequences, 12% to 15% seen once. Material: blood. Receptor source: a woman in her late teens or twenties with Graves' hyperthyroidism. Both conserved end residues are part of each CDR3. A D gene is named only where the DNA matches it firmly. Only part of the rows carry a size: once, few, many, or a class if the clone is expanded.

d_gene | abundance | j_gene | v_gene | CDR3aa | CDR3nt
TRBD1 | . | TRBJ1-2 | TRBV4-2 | CASSLQEGQGDGYTF | TGTGCCAGCAGCCTCCAAGAGGGACAGGGAGATGGCTACACCTTC
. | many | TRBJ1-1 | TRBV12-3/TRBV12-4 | CASSFTGRNTEAFF | TGTGCCAGCAGTTTTACAGGGAGGAACACTGAAGCTTTCTTT
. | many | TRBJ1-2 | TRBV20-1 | CSARRQAYGYTF | TGCAGTGCTAGACGACAGGCCTATGGCTACACCTTC
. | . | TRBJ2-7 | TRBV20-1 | CSASEPGQGAYEQYF | TGCAGTGCTAGCGAGCCCGGGCAGGGTGCCTACGAGCAGTACTTC
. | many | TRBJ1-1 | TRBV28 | CASSLGLVGSEAFF | TGTGCCAGCAGTTTGGGCCTGGTGGGTAGTGAAGCTTTCTTT
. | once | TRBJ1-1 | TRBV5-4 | CASSLMRGSNTEAFF | TGTGCCAGCAGCTTGATGAGGGGATCGAACACTGAAGCTTTCTTT
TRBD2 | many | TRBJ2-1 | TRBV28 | CASSFPGLGSNEQFF | TGTGCCAGCAGTTTTCCGGGACTAGGATCCAATGAGCAGTTCTTC
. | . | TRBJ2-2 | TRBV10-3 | CAIGQLPTGELFF | TGTGCCATTGGACAGCTACCCACCGGGGAGCTGTTTTTT
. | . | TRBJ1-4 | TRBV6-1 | CASSELRGPVEKLFF | TGTGCCAGCAGTGAATTAAGGGGCCCGGTTGAAAAACTGTTTTTT
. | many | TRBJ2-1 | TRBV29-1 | CSVPQTSQLGNEQFF | TGCAGCGTTCCTCAAACTAGTCAGCTAGGCAATGAGCAGTTCTTC
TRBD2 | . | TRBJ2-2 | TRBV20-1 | CSASPSGRATGELFF | TGCAGTGCTAGTCCTAGCGGGAGGGCCACCGGGGAGCTGTTTTTT
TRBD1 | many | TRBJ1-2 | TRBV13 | CASSSTGGPINYGYTF | TGTGCCAGCAGCTCGACAGGGGGCCCTATTAACTATGGCTACACCTTC
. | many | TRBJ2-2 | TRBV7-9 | CASSHKGQDTGELFF | TGTGCCAGCAGCCACAAGGGGCAGGACACCGGGGAGCTGTTTTTT
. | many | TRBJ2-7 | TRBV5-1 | CASSSERSSYEQYF | TGCGCCAGCAGCTCGGAGCGGAGCTCCTACGAGCAGTACTTC
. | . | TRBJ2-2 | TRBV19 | CASTRRSSGELFF | TGTGCCAGTACCAGGAGGAGTTCCGGGGAGCTGTTTTTT
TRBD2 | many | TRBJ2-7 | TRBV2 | CASSLQSGRVAYEQYF | TGTGCCAGCAGCCTACAGAGCGGGAGGGTAGCCTACGAGCAGTACTTC
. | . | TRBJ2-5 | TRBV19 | CASASVQRAQETQYF | TGTGCCAGCGCGTCGGTCCAGCGGGCACAAGAGACCCAGTACTTC
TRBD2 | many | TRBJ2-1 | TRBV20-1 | CSARDLGEGEQFF | TGCAGTGCTAGAGATCTGGGGGAGGGGGAGCAGTTCTTC
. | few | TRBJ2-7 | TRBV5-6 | CASSLAIGGSYEQYF | TGTGCCAGCAGCTTGGCCATCGGGGGCTCCTACGAGCAGTACTTC
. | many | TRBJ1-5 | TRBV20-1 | CSARYHYSNQPQHF | TGCAGTGCTAGGTATCATTATAGCAATCAGCCCCAGCATTTT
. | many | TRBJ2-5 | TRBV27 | CASKLSGDQETQYF | TGTGCCAGCAAGTTAAGCGGCGACCAAGAGACCCAGTACTTC
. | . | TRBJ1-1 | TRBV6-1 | CASTLAPSATEAFF | TGTGCCAGCACCCTTGCCCCTTCCGCCACTGAAGCTTTCTTT
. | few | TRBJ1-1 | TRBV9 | CASSVEAGLTEAFF | TGTGCCAGCAGCGTAGAGGCAGGGCTCACTGAAGCTTTCTTT
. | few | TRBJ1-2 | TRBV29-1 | CSVDRGDTDRYTF | TGCAGCGTTGACCGTGGGGACACCGATCGCTACACCTTC
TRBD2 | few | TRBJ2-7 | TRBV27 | CASRGSGSVIYEQYF | TGTGCCAGCAGGGGAAGCGGGAGTGTCATCTACGAGCAGTACTTC
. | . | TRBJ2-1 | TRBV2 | CASSGASLNNEQFF | TGTGCCAGCAGTGGAGCCAGCCTCAACAATGAGCAGTTCTTC
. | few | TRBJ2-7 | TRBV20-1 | CSAPTTRVGSYEQYF | TGCAGTGCTCCTACTACCCGGGTCGGGTCCTACGAGCAGTACTTC
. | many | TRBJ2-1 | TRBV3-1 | CASSRSKGSSYNEQFF | TGTGCCAGCAGCCGTAGCAAGGGTAGCTCCTACAATGAGCAGTTCTTC
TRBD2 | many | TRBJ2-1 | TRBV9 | CASSVGGGTSSYNEQFF | TGTGCCAGCAGCGTAGGAGGGGGGACTAGTTCCTACAATGAGCAGTTCTTC
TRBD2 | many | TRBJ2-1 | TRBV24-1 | CATSDSWGGNEQFF | TGTGCCACCAGTGATTCTTGGGGGGGCAATGAGCAGTTCTTC